Shown below are 18 T cell receptor beta chains from a single sample sequenced in a study of identical twins. From the 5' RACE reads, TCRdb called clonotypes with MiXCR, one entry per CDR3 protein. The repertoire holds 300,000 to 400,000 distinct CDR3 sequences, 9% seen once, with roughly 8.7% in the top ten. The sequenced sample was naive T cells sorted from blood. All receptors come from a woman aged 45-65 years in good health.

This rearrangement joins TRBV6-6 to TRBJ1-1, with TRBD1 matching 7 bases. This CDR3 spans 15 amino acids. Trimming cost V 8 bases and J 2 bases; bases outside gene matches: 11. Germline loops: CDR1 MNHNY, CDR2 SVGAGI (reference sequence). The CDR3 region is CASFHPGQINTEAFF. In DNA, the CDR3 is TGTGCCAGCTTTCACCCGGGACAGATTAACACTGAAGCTTTCTTT.

This clonotype appeared a few times. V gene TRBV20-1 combines with J gene TRBJ2-4, with D possibly TRBD2 on 5 matching bases. The V end lost 4 bases, the J end lost 8 bases, and 12 bases lay between the germline ends. The CDR3 is 12 residues long. Germline V gene sequence: CDR1 DFQATT, CDR2 SNEGSKA (reference sequence). CDR3 DNA: TGCAGTGCTATTGAGTCGCGGGACATTCAGTACTTC. It translates to CSAIESRDIQYF.

This clonotype was counted a few times. This chain uses TRBV7-8 with TRBJ1-1; D ambiguous. CDR1 and CDR2 (germline): SGHVS, FQNEAQ. V lost 5 bases and J lost 8, with 12 bases in between. This CDR3 is 12 amino acids long. The chain's CDR3 is CASSPGNLEAFF. In DNA, the CDR3 is TGTGCCAGCAGCCCCGGGAACCTCGAAGCTTTCTTT.

Only a few counts were recorded for this clonotype. V gene TRBV20-1 combines with J gene TRBJ2-3, with TRBD1 matching over 11 bases. Germline assignment: CDR1 DFQATT and CDR2 SNEGSKA (reference sequence). The CDR3 is 15 residues long. Trimming removed 0 bases from V and 6 bases from J; junction bases left unmatched: 5. The CDR3 DNA follows: TGCAGTGCTAGAGATAGGACAGGGGGCAGGGATACGCAGTATTTT. Its protein product is CSARDRTGGRDTQYF.

Details on this clonotype: This may be a read error: a much more frequent sequence differs by one nucleotide. The rearrangement joins TRBV29-1 to TRBJ1-3; tentative D call: TRBD1 (5 bases). CDR1 is SQVTM and CDR2 is ANQGSEA in the germline V gene. This CDR3 is 16 amino acids long. Trimming stripped 0 bases from V and 3 bases from J, with 15 bases between. The chain's CDR3 is CSVEEFGAEDGNTIYF. In DNA form, the CDR3 reads TGCAGCGTTGAAGAGTTTGGGGCGGAGGATGGAAACACCATATATTTT.

This clonotype was counted between two and nine times. The V and J genes are TRBV4-2 and TRBJ2-1; D gene unclear. The CDR3 extends over 14 amino acids. Trimming took 1 base from V and 7 from J, leaving 11 bases between them. The germline gives CDR1 LGHNA, CDR2 YNFKEQ. The chain's CDR3 is CASSQAVVLNEQFF. CDR3 DNA sequence: TGTGCCAGCAGCCAAGCCGTTGTGTTGAATGAGCAGTTCTTC.

The table lists this clonotype with many counts. The rearrangement joins TRBV10-3 to TRBJ2-7; no definite D call. The length of the CDR3 is 14 residues. CDR1 is ENHRY, CDR2 SYGVKD, per germline. Trimming cost V 4 bases and J 3 bases, with 13 bases left between them. In nucleotides, the CDR3 is TGTGCCATCAGTGCAGAGGCAGATCTCTACGAGCAGTACTTC. This codes for CAISAEADLYEQYF.

V and J are TRBV11-2 and TRBJ2-5, with TRBD2 matching over 9 bases. V was pared by 2 bases and J by 0 bases, with 7 bases of the junction left unmatched. The length of the CDR3 is 17 residues. Per germline, CDR1 SGHAT and CDR2 FQNNGV. DNA of the CDR3: TGTGCCAGCAGCTTAACCCTGGCGGGAGGGTACCAAGAGACCCAGTACTTC. This translates into CASSLTLAGGYQETQYF.

Only a few counts were recorded for this clonotype. This chain uses TRBV7-9 with TRBJ2-1; TRBD1 or TRBD2 may be the D gene (5 bases each). The CDR3 runs to 16 residues. Per the germline V gene, CDR1 is SEHNR and CDR2 is FQNEAQ (reference sequence). V was pared by 2 bases and J by 4 bases, with 15 bases between. CDR3: CASSLYRGVTYNEQFF. CDR3 DNA: TGTGCCAGCAGCTTATATAGGGGAGTTACATACAATGAGCAGTTCTTC.

This clonotype was recorded a few times. The chain carries TRBV20-1 and TRBJ2-1, with 14 bases that match TRBD2. The CDR3 covers 16 residues. The junction had 5 bases not matched to a gene; V was cut back by 4 bases and J by 3 bases. Germline CDR1 reads DFQATT; CDR2 reads SNEGSKA (reference sequence). CDR3 region: CSAMTSGRGVYNEQFF. The CDR3, as DNA: TGCAGTGCTATGACTAGCGGGAGGGGGGTCTACAATGAGCAGTTCTTC.

The chain has TRBV29-1 and TRBJ2-2; D unresolved. This CDR3 region has 14 residues. CDR1 and CDR2 (germline): SQVTM, ANQGSEA. Trimming pared 3 bases from V and 3 bases from J, leaving 11 bases between. The CDR3, as DNA: TGCAGCGTTGAGTCTGACACCGACACCGGGGAGCTGTTTTTT. Residues: CSVESDTDTGELFF.

This clonotype was seen only a few times. The V call is TRBV10-3, the J call TRBJ2-6; D gene unclear. The CDR3 is made up of 12 amino acids. Germline V gene sequence: CDR1 ENHRY, CDR2 SYGVKD. The V end lost 11 bases, the J end lost 0 bases, and 5 bases lay between the germline ends. The DNA of the CDR3 is TGTGCCTCGAACTCTGGGGCCAACGTCCTGACTTTC. It is translated as CASNSGANVLTF.

This clonotype was picked up many times. V and J are TRBV6-1 and TRBJ1-2; D is uncertain. CDR3 length equals 8 residues. V was trimmed by 6 bases and J by 10 bases, leaving 3 bases between them. CDR1 and CDR2 (germline): MNHNS, SASEGT. The CDR3 DNA follows: TGTGCCAGCAGCCTCTACACCTTC. Residues: CASSLYTF.

This sequence joins TRBV19 and TRBJ1-1, with D possibly being TRBD1 (5 bases). This CDR3 has 14 amino acids. V was cut by 8 bases and J by 0 bases, with 13 bases left in between. Germline V lookup: CDR1 LNHDA, CDR2 SQIVND (reference sequence). The CDR3 bases are TGTGCCAGTGGGGGAGAAGTCATGAACACTGAAGCTTTCTTT. Translation: CASGGEVMNTEAFF.

This clonotype was observed a handful of times. The chain links TRBV19 to TRBJ2-7; no reliable D call. The CDR3 runs to 12 residues. Germline CDR1 reads LNHDA; CDR2 reads SQIVND (reference sequence). V was trimmed by 10 bases and J by 2 bases, leaving 12 bases between them. The CDR3 DNA reads as TGTGCCAAGGGTAGTTTCGCCTACGAGCAGTACGTC. Translation: CAKGSFAYEQYV.

The J gene is TRBJ2-1, the V gene TRBV7-9; TRBD2 aligns across 13 bases. The ends lost 5 bases at V and 3 bases at J; junction bases unmatched: 7. The CDR3 totals 17 residues. Germline loops: CDR1 SEHNR, CDR2 FQNEAQ (reference sequence). The CDR3 coding sequence is TGTGCCAGCAGCCCCCGGACTAGCGGGAGCATCTACAATGAGCAGTTCTTC. Translating it yields CASSPRTSGSIYNEQFF.

The chain employs TRBV24-1 and TRBJ1-1, with TRBD1 as a possible D gene (5 bases). The length of the CDR3 is 13 residues. With 6 bases removed from V and 5 bases from J, the gap between germline ends came to 12 bases. The V gene's germline CDR1 is KGHDR and CDR2 SFDVKD. CDR3 bases: TGTGCCACCAGTTCCGGGGGAGGGACTGAAGCTTTCTTT. Residues: CATSSGGGTEAFF.

The genes are TRBV5-1 and TRBJ2-1; D perhaps matches TRBD2 (5 bases). Germline CDR1 and CDR2: SGHRS and YFSETQ. V lost 7 bases and J lost 0, with 14 bases in between. The CDR3 extends over 15 amino acids. The CDR3 reads CASRADASSYNEQFF. For the CDR3, the DNA is TGCGCCAGCCGAGCGGATGCGAGCTCCTACAATGAGCAGTTCTTC.